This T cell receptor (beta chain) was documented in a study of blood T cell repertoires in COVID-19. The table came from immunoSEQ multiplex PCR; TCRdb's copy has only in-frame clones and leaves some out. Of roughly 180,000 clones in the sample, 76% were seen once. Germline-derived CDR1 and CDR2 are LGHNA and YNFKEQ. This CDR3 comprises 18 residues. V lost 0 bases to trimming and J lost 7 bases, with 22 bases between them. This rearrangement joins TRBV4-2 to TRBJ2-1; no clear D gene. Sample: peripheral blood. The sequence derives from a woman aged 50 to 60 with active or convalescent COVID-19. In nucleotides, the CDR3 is TGTGCCAGCAGCCAAGAGATGTATGGCCTGCGGTCTAGGAATGAGCAGTTCTTC. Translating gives CASSQEMYGLRSRNEQFF.